This TCR beta chain was retrieved from a study of vaccination effects on CD4 cells after COVID-19. Study information: As their vaccination, participants received two doses of either BNT162b2 or mRNA-1273. A couple of convalescent patients gave samples 16 days and one week before vaccination. General study findings and limits: No early post-infection timepoints were available in the study, which also included few convalescent patients.

The repertoire was sequenced with immunoSEQ multiplex PCR; TCRdb's copy has only in-frame clones and lacks some. This table holds more than 35,000 clones, approximately 72% found once. Germline V gene lookup returns CDR1 MNHEY and CDR2 SVGAGI. The CDR3 consists of 15 residues. With 0 bases removed from V and 6 bases from J, the gap between germline ends came to 11 bases. Comment on this clone: Its antigen is unidentified.

Expansion of antigen-specific CD4+ T cells with viral peptide pools was carried out by the ViraFEST assay before sequencing. Subsequent to a culture period of 10 days, CD4+ T cells were isolated. This individual tested PCR-positive for SARS-CoV-2 infection between March and December 2020. Researchers swapped half the medium for IL-2 medium on both days 3 and 7. This receptor was identified in a human donor who had a prior SARS-CoV-2 infection. Sequencing was performed on CD4+ T cells from PBMCs cultured with HCoV-NL63 spike peptides, taken before COVID-19 vaccination. The chain carries TRBV6-5 and TRBJ1-4; no clear D gene. CDR3 sequence: CASSYSPGMDEKLFF. For the CDR3, the DNA is TGTGCCAGCAGTTACTCGCCGGGGATGGATGAAAAACTGTTTTTT.